This T cell receptor (beta chain) was retrieved from a study of blood T cell repertoires in COVID-19. About the research overall: Samples representing acute and convalescent COVID-19 were sourced from the United States, Italy and Spain. T cells, B-cell-depleted T cells, or PBMCs provided the cDNA or gDNA that served as material.

Methods used by the authors: Amplification of reference gene primers was used by the study to estimate nucleated cell counts. Assay: immunoSEQ multiplex PCR; the TCRdb copy retains only in-frame clones and omits some. Clonal size and the V and J genes are those of that table, whereas D and trimming came from the DNA. In the table there are about 160,000 clones, over 85% of which are singletons. The sample taken for sequencing was peripheral blood. This TCR came from a man in his 60s with active or convalescent COVID-19.

The CDR3 DNA follows: TGTGCCAGCAGTGCTGGCGGGGCGCATTCTAACTATGGCTACACCTTC. Protein: CASSAGGAHSNYGYTF. This sequence joins TRBV6-4 and TRBJ1-2; D might be TRBD1 (5 bases). V was shortened by 4 bases and J by 0 bases, with 15 bases between the two germline ends. In germline, CDR1 is MRHNA, CDR2 SNTAGT. The CDR3 extends over 16 amino acids.